This T cell receptor (beta chain) originates from a study of neurological immune-mediated disorders. This CDR3 has 9 amino acids. CDR1 and CDR2 from the germline V gene are MNHNY and SVGAGI (reference sequence). The V end lost 8 bases, the J end lost 6 bases, and 4 bases lay between the germline ends. TCRdb analysed the 5' RACE reads with MiXCR anew, one entry per CDR3 protein. The sample consists of tens of thousands of distinct CDR3 sequences, roughly 15% of them appearing once. This clonotype was counted at least ten times. The source material was PBMCs. The genes are TRBV6-6 and TRBJ1-2; D is unresolved. This TCR derives from a woman in her 40s in good health. The DNA of the CDR3 is TGTGCCAGCGGGGATGGCTACACCTTC. It yields the protein CASGDGYTF.